A selection of T cell receptor beta chains follows, all from one sample in a study of human T cells and chemical hapten exposure. TCRdb ran MiXCR on the RACE reads and lists one entry per CDR3 protein. The table includes more than 60,000 distinct CDR3 sequences, 8.6% detected once. Specimen: whole blood. These TCRs come from a male donor in good health. Some clones in this sample may be carry-over from other donors' samples. The CDR3 runs from the conserved cysteine through the conserved F or W. A D gene is named only where the DNA matches it firmly. Expanded clones get a size class; other rows say once, few or many, or leave the size out.

clone_size: -; d_call: -; j_call: TRBJ2-7; v_call: TRBV4-1; cdr3_length: 14; cdr3_nt: TGCGCCAGCAGCCAAGAAAGCCGGTCCCTCGAGCAGTACTTC; cdr3_aa: CASSQESRSLEQYF
clone_size: few; d_call: TRBD1; j_call: TRBJ2-1; v_call: TRBV5-5; cdr3_length: 11; cdr3_nt: TGTGCCAGCAGCTTGAGTGGACAGGGGCACTTC; cdr3_aa: CASSLSGQGHF
clone_size: few; d_call: -; j_call: TRBJ2-1; v_call: TRBV12-3/TRBV12-4; cdr3_length: 16; cdr3_nt: TGTGCCAGCAGCGTTCAGGACAGTTACTCCTACAATGAGCAGTTCTTC; cdr3_aa: CASSVQDSYSYNEQFF
clone_size: few; d_call: TRBD2; j_call: TRBJ2-2; v_call: TRBV11-2; cdr3_length: 17; cdr3_nt: TGTGCCAGCAGCTTAGGTAGCGGGACTCCTAACACCGGGGAGCTGTTTTTT; cdr3_aa: CASSLGSGTPNTGELFF
clone_size: many; d_call: -; j_call: TRBJ2-7; v_call: TRBV3-1; cdr3_length: 14; cdr3_nt: TGTGCCAGCAGCCGGGCCGGACAGTTCTACGAGCAGTACTTC; cdr3_aa: CASSRAGQFYEQYF
clone_size: few; d_call: TRBD2; j_call: TRBJ2-1; v_call: TRBV12-3/TRBV12-4; cdr3_length: 17; cdr3_nt: TGTGCCAGCAGCCCAGGGACTAGCGGGAGCTCCTACAATGAGCAGTTCTTC; cdr3_aa: CASSPGTSGSSYNEQFF
clone_size: few; d_call: -; j_call: TRBJ2-7; v_call: TRBV12-5; cdr3_length: 15; cdr3_nt: TGTGCTAGTGGTTTGGCCTCCGGCAGGGGCTACGAGCAGTACTTC; cdr3_aa: CASGLASGRGYEQYF
clone_size: few; d_call: -; j_call: TRBJ2-7; v_call: TRBV25-1; cdr3_length: 13; cdr3_nt: TGTGCCAGCAGTGGACACGGGAATTTCGAGCAGTACTTC; cdr3_aa: CASSGHGNFEQYF
clone_size: -; d_call: -; j_call: TRBJ1-2; v_call: TRBV7-2; cdr3_length: 14; cdr3_nt: TGTGCCAGCAGCTTTAGACAGCCATACTATGGCTACACCTTC; cdr3_aa: CASSFRQPYYGYTF
clone_size: few; d_call: TRBD1; j_call: TRBJ2-3; v_call: TRBV6-2/TRBV6-3; cdr3_length: 15; cdr3_nt: TGTGCCAGCAGTTACGGGGACAGGGACACAGATACGCAGTATTTT; cdr3_aa: CASSYGDRDTDTQYF
clone_size: few; d_call: TRBD1; j_call: TRBJ2-3; v_call: TRBV12-3/TRBV12-4; cdr3_length: 15; cdr3_nt: TGTGCCAGCAGGGGGGGACAGGGCGCGGCAGATACGCAGTATTTT; cdr3_aa: CASRGGQGAADTQYF
clone_size: few; d_call: -; j_call: TRBJ1-5; v_call: TRBV12-3/TRBV12-4; cdr3_length: 14; cdr3_nt: TGTGCCAGCAGTTTAAGGGGAGAGGATCAGCCCCAGCATTTT; cdr3_aa: CASSLRGEDQPQHF
clone_size: many; d_call: -; j_call: TRBJ1-6; v_call: TRBV6-1; cdr3_length: 16; cdr3_nt: TGTGCCAGCAGTGGTTTAAGGACCTCCTATAATTCACCCCTCCACTTT; cdr3_aa: CASSGLRTSYNSPLHF
clone_size: -; d_call: TRBD1; j_call: TRBJ1-5; v_call: TRBV13; cdr3_length: 14; cdr3_nt: TGTGCCAGCAGCGCCGGACAGGGGAGTCAGCCCCAGCATTTT; cdr3_aa: CASSAGQGSQPQHF
clone_size: few; d_call: -; j_call: TRBJ2-7; v_call: TRBV4-1; cdr3_length: 13; cdr3_nt: TGCGCCAGCAGCCAATCGGAGGGGAATAGTAGGTACTTC; cdr3_aa: CASSQSEGNSRYF
clone_size: few; d_call: -; j_call: TRBJ2-1; v_call: TRBV5-5; cdr3_length: 15; cdr3_nt: TGTGCCAGCAGCCCGAGTCGCAGTAATAACAATGAGCAGTTCTTC; cdr3_aa: CASSPSRSNNNEQFF
clone_size: -; d_call: -; j_call: TRBJ1-1; v_call: TRBV5-1; cdr3_length: 14; cdr3_nt: TGCGCCAGCGCCTACTACGGAATGAACACTGAAGCTTTCTTT; cdr3_aa: CASAYYGMNTEAFF
clone_size: few; d_call: -; j_call: TRBJ2-7; v_call: TRBV10-3; cdr3_length: 14; cdr3_nt: TGTGCCATCAGTGACGGGGACACAACCTACGAGCAGTACTTC; cdr3_aa: CAISDGDTTYEQYF
clone_size: many; d_call: -; j_call: TRBJ2-5; v_call: TRBV9; cdr3_length: 14; cdr3_nt: TGTGCCAGCAGCGTAGCTGTAGGGGAAGAGACCCAGTACTTC; cdr3_aa: CASSVAVGEETQYF
clone_size: -; d_call: -; j_call: TRBJ2-7; v_call: TRBV12-3/TRBV12-4; cdr3_length: 16; cdr3_nt: TGTGCCAGCAGTTCCTCCCGGGACGCAACGCGCTACGAGCAGTACTTC; cdr3_aa: CASSSSRDATRYEQYF
clone_size: few; d_call: TRBD1; j_call: TRBJ2-4; v_call: TRBV10-3; cdr3_length: 15; cdr3_nt: TGTGCCATCAGCCGGGACAGGGAATGGGGAAACATTCAGTACTTC; cdr3_aa: CAISRDREWGNIQYF
clone_size: few; d_call: -; j_call: TRBJ1-6; v_call: TRBV14; cdr3_length: 12; cdr3_nt: TGTGCCAGCAGCTACAGCGATTCACCCCTCCACTTT; cdr3_aa: CASSYSDSPLHF
clone_size: few; d_call: -; j_call: TRBJ1-2; v_call: TRBV27; cdr3_length: 14; cdr3_nt: TGTGCCAGCAGTTTAGTAGGGGATGGCTATGGCTACACCTTC; cdr3_aa: CASSLVGDGYGYTF
clone_size: -; d_call: -; j_call: TRBJ1-4; v_call: TRBV7-9; cdr3_length: 15; cdr3_nt: TGTGCCAGCAGCCCCACACAGCGAGAGAATGAAAAACTGTTTTTT; cdr3_aa: CASSPTQRENEKLFF
clone_size: -; d_call: -; j_call: TRBJ2-3; v_call: TRBV21-1; cdr3_length: 21; cdr3_nt: TGTGCCAGCAGCAAATCGAGGGGGACTAGCGGGAGTCAAACGGCGGGTGATACGCAGTATTTT; cdr3_aa: CASSKSRGTSGSQTAGDTQYF
clone_size: few; d_call: -; j_call: TRBJ1-2; v_call: TRBV4-1; cdr3_length: 15; cdr3_nt: TGCGCCAGCAGCCAAGAGACAGAAGAAGCATATGGCTACACCTTC; cdr3_aa: CASSQETEEAYGYTF
clone_size: few; d_call: -; j_call: TRBJ1-6; v_call: TRBV13; cdr3_length: 14; cdr3_nt: TGTGCCAGCAGCTACCGGGACACCGCTTCACCCCTCCACTTT; cdr3_aa: CASSYRDTASPLHF
clone_size: -; d_call: TRBD2; j_call: TRBJ2-1; v_call: TRBV20-1; cdr3_length: 14; cdr3_nt: TGCAGTGCTAGAGCTAGCGGGCGAGGGAATGAGCAGTTCTTC; cdr3_aa: CSARASGRGNEQFF
clone_size: -; d_call: TRBD1; j_call: TRBJ2-7; v_call: TRBV7-2; cdr3_length: 15; cdr3_nt: TGTGCCAGCAGCTTCTGGACAGGGGGCGACTACGAGCAGTACTTC; cdr3_aa: CASSFWTGGDYEQYF
clone_size: -; d_call: -; j_call: TRBJ2-6; v_call: TRBV7-4; cdr3_length: 19; cdr3_nt: TGTGCCAGCAGCTTCGACGCAGGGTCGAGGATCTCTGGGGCCAACGTCCTGACTTTC; cdr3_aa: CASSFDAGSRISGANVLTF
clone_size: -; d_call: TRBD2; j_call: TRBJ2-2; v_call: TRBV11-2; cdr3_length: 15; cdr3_nt: TGTGCCAGCATCCGGAGCGGGGGGGCCGCCGGGGAGCTGTTTTTT; cdr3_aa: CASIRSGGAAGELFF
clone_size: few; d_call: TRBD2; j_call: TRBJ2-2; v_call: TRBV7-8; cdr3_length: 18; cdr3_nt: TGTGCCAGCATCCGAACCCGACTAGCGGGAGGGCCGATCGGGGAGCTGTTTTTT; cdr3_aa: CASIRTRLAGGPIGELFF
clone_size: -; d_call: TRBD1; j_call: TRBJ1-1; v_call: TRBV4-2; cdr3_length: 16; cdr3_nt: TGTGCCAGCAGCCAAGAACCGGGACAGAAGGGCACTGAAGCTTTCTTT; cdr3_aa: CASSQEPGQKGTEAFF
clone_size: -; d_call: TRBD1; j_call: TRBJ1-1; v_call: TRBV3-1; cdr3_length: 15; cdr3_nt: TGTGCCAGCAGCCAACCGGGACAGGGGCGGACTGAAGCTTTCTTT; cdr3_aa: CASSQPGQGRTEAFF
clone_size: -; d_call: -; j_call: TRBJ1-4; v_call: TRBV15; cdr3_length: 13; cdr3_nt: TGTGCCACCATGAGGGCAGTCAATGAAAAACTGTTTTTT; cdr3_aa: CATMRAVNEKLFF
clone_size: few; d_call: -; j_call: TRBJ2-7; v_call: TRBV20-1; cdr3_length: 13; cdr3_nt: TGCAGTGCTAGAGCAACGGGGACCTACGAGCAGTACTTC; cdr3_aa: CSARATGTYEQYF
clone_size: few; d_call: -; j_call: TRBJ1-1; v_call: TRBV25-1; cdr3_length: 14; cdr3_nt: TGTGCCAGCATCCCCCATTCTCAGAACACTGAAGCTTTCTTT; cdr3_aa: CASIPHSQNTEAFF
clone_size: -; d_call: -; j_call: TRBJ2-7; v_call: TRBV20-1; cdr3_length: 13; cdr3_nt: TGCAGTGCTAGTCAAGTGGGGGTTGGCGAGCAGTACTTC; cdr3_aa: CSASQVGVGEQYF
clone_size: many; d_call: -; j_call: TRBJ1-6; v_call: TRBV27; cdr3_length: 15; cdr3_nt: TGTGCCAGCAGGAACAGAAACTCCTATAATTCACCCCTCCACTTT; cdr3_aa: CASRNRNSYNSPLHF
clone_size: few; d_call: TRBD1; j_call: TRBJ1-2; v_call: TRBV6-2/TRBV6-3; cdr3_length: 13; cdr3_nt: TGTGCCAGCAGTGGGGACAGGGCCTATGGCTACACCTTC; cdr3_aa: CASSGDRAYGYTF
clone_size: few; d_call: TRBD2; j_call: TRBJ2-3; v_call: TRBV12-3/TRBV12-4; cdr3_length: 15; cdr3_nt: TGTGCCAGCAGTTTAGAAAGCGGGAGGACAGATACGCAGTATTTT; cdr3_aa: CASSLESGRTDTQYF
clone_size: -; d_call: TRBD1; j_call: TRBJ1-6; v_call: TRBV5-1; cdr3_length: 14; cdr3_nt: TGCGCCAGCAGCTACCAAACAGGGGACTCACCCCTCCACTTT; cdr3_aa: CASSYQTGDSPLHF
clone_size: few; d_call: TRBD2; j_call: TRBJ2-7; v_call: TRBV7-6; cdr3_length: 15; cdr3_nt: TGTGCCAGCAGCTCCGGCGGGAGGAGCTCCTACGAGCAGTACTTC; cdr3_aa: CASSSGGRSSYEQYF
clone_size: -; d_call: -; j_call: TRBJ2-7; v_call: TRBV29-1; cdr3_length: 12; cdr3_nt: TGCAGCTTGGGGACCCCGCAAGGGGAGCAGTACTTC; cdr3_aa: CSLGTPQGEQYF
clone_size: -; d_call: -; j_call: TRBJ2-2; v_call: TRBV27; cdr3_length: 15; cdr3_nt: TGTGCCAGCAGTTTAACGGCGGGGAACACCGGGGAGCTGTTTTTT; cdr3_aa: CASSLTAGNTGELFF
clone_size: many; d_call: -; j_call: TRBJ2-1; v_call: TRBV4-3; cdr3_length: 17; cdr3_nt: TGCGCCAGCAGCCAAGGGGGTGGCGGGGCCTCCTACAATGAGCAGTTCTTC; cdr3_aa: CASSQGGGGASYNEQFF
clone_size: many; d_call: TRBD2; j_call: TRBJ2-1; v_call: TRBV10-3; cdr3_length: 15; cdr3_nt: TGTGCCATCAGTGAGGAGGGCGGGGGGGCCAATGAGCAGTTCTTC; cdr3_aa: CAISEEGGGANEQFF
clone_size: many; d_call: -; j_call: TRBJ2-3; v_call: TRBV12-3/TRBV12-4; cdr3_length: 12; cdr3_nt: TGTGCCAGCAGTGGCGCGGGGGATACGCAGTATTTT; cdr3_aa: CASSGAGDTQYF
clone_size: many; d_call: -; j_call: TRBJ1-1; v_call: TRBV10-3; cdr3_length: 15; cdr3_nt: TGTGCCATCAGTGGTCGAGGGGACTCGAACACTGAAGCTTTCTTT; cdr3_aa: CAISGRGDSNTEAFF
clone_size: few; d_call: TRBD1; j_call: TRBJ1-1; v_call: TRBV7-3; cdr3_length: 19; cdr3_nt: TGTGCCAGCAGCTTATGGCCTTTGACAGGGGCATCTACCCCCACGCGACCTTTCTTT; cdr3_aa: CASSLWPLTGASTPTRPFF
clone_size: many; d_call: -; j_call: TRBJ2-7; v_call: TRBV7-9; cdr3_length: 14; cdr3_nt: TGTGCCAGCAGCTACGACAGCCCTGGAGGCGAGCAGTACTTC; cdr3_aa: CASSYDSPGGEQYF
clone_size: few; d_call: -; j_call: TRBJ2-7; v_call: TRBV27; cdr3_length: 17; cdr3_nt: TGTGCCAGCAGTTCCCGACCCGGACATTTTAGCTCCTACGAGCAGTACTTC; cdr3_aa: CASSSRPGHFSSYEQYF
clone_size: many; d_call: TRBD1; j_call: TRBJ2-7; v_call: TRBV20-1; cdr3_length: 15; cdr3_nt: TGCAGTGCTGGACAGGGCCCTACAACAGGGGACGAGCAGTACTTC; cdr3_aa: CSAGQGPTTGDEQYF